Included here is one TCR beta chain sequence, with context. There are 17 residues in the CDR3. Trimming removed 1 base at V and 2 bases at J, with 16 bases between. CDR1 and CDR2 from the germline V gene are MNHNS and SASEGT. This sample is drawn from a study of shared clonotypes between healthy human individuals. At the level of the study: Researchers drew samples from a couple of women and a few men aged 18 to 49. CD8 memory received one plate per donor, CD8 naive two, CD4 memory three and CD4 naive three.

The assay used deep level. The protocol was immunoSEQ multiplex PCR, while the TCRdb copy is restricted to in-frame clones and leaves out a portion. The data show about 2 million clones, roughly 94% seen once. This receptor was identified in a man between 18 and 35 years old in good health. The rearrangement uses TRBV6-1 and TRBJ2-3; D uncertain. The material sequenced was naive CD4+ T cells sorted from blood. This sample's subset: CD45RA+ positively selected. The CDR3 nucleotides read TGTGCCAGCAGTGAAGAGGCATCACCCCCTACCACAGATACGCAGTATTTT. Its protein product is CASSEEASPPTTDTQYF.